The clone carrying this T cell receptor beta chain was counted between two and nine times. Its antigen is currently unknown. A read error may account for a junction end that differs from germline. Germline V gene data show CDR1 as MDHEN and CDR2 as SYDVKM. The CDR3 sequence is 13 residues long. Since all of the isolated RNA was reverse transcribed, expressed TCRB transcripts were what got sequenced. TCRdb keeps only in-frame clones here, not all; method: immunoSEQ multiplex PCR. The sample contains fewer than 350,000 clones, 15% of which appear only once. Cells sorted by CD45RO/CCR7/CD25/CD127/CD95/CD27 comprised CD4+ naive, central memory, regulatory and stem cell-like memory cells. The record originates from a study of beta chain features in type 1 diabetes. Study results and limitations: PCR might favor shorter templates, but any such skew would affect patients and controls equally. When Type 1 diabetes patients were examined, their TCRB CDR3s proved moderately but significantly shorter in all four CD4+ subsets. The cDNA sequencing approach could over-represent high-TCR-expressing cells.

This clonotype originated in a man between 18 and 35 years old with type 1 diabetes. V and J are TRBV28 and TRBJ1-4; weak D call: TRBD1 (6 bases). Sequenced: naive CD4+ T cells from blood. CDR3 loop: CASSPLYRTDSDF. Here the CDR3 DNA reads TGTGCCAGCAGTCCACTTTATCGGACAGACTCAGATTTT.